This section outlines one T cell receptor (beta chain) sequence together with its context. The protocol was immunoSEQ multiplex PCR, while the TCRdb copy is restricted to in-frame clones and leaves out a portion. The table records 350,000 to 400,000 clones, around 90% of them present only once. This entry comes from a study of blood T cell repertoires in COVID-19. At the level of the study: Acute and convalescent COVID-19 samples came from the United States, Italy and Spain. In each case, the material was cDNA or gDNA derived from T cells, B-cell-depleted T cells, or PBMCs.

V gave up 1 base and J gave up 5 bases, with 18 bases separating them. The CDR3 consists of 16 residues. Germline assignment: CDR1 SGDLS and CDR2 YYNGEE. The receptor was isolated from a man aged 18 to 29 with active or convalescent COVID-19. Sequencing was performed on peripheral blood. The V gene is TRBV9, the J gene TRBJ2-5; D might be TRBD2 (6 bases). CDR3 residues: CASSVSGVVLGETQYF. Written as DNA, the CDR3 is TGTGCCAGCAGCGTATCGGGGGTGGTTCTGGGGGAGACCCAGTACTTC. The entire variable domain, with the rest obtained from reference TRBV9 and TRBJ2-5, is as follows: DSGVTQTPKHLITATGQRVTLRCSPRSGDLSVYWYQQSLDQGLQFLIQYYNGEERAKGNILERFSAQQFPDLHSELNLSSLELGDSALYFCASSVSGVVLGETQYFGPGTRLLVL.